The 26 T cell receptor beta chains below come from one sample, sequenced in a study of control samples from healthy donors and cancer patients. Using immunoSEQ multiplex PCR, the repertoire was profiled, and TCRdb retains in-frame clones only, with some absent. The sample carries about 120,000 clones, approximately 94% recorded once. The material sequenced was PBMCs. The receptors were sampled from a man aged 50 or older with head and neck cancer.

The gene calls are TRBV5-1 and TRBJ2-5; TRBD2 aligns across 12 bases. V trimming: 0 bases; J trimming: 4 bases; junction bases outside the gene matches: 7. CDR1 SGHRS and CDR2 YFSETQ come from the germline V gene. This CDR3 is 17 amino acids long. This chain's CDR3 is CASSLAPSGGARETQYF. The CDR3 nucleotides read TGCGCCAGCAGCTTGGCCCCTAGCGGGGGGGCCAGAGAGACCCAGTACTTC.

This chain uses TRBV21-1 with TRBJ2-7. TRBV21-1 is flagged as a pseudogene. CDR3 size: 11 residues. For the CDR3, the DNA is TGTGCCAGCGGGCCCGAGGACGAGCAGTACTTC. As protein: CASGPEDEQYF.

The CDR3 spells CAISVDINTEAFF. In nucleotides, the CDR3 is TGTGCCATCAGTGTAGACATTAACACTGAAGCTTTCTTT. V is TRBV10-3 and J is TRBJ1-1; D gene uncertain. Trimming cost V 4 bases and J 2 bases, with 8 bases left between them. Germline-derived CDR1 and CDR2 are ENHRY and SYGVKD. The CDR3 length is 13 residues.

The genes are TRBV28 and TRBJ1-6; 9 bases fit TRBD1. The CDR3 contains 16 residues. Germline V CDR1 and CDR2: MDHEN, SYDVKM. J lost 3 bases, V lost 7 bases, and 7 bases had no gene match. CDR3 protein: CASNSGQGFYNSPLHF. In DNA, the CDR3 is TGTGCCAGCAATTCTGGACAGGGGTTCTATAATTCACCCCTCCACTTT.

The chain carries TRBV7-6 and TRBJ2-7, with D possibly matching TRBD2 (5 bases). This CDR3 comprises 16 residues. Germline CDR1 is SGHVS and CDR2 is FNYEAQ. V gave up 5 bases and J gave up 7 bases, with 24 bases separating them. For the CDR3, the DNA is TGTGCCAGCAGCCCCGCTTCACCCGGGGTCTTAATGGAGCAGTACTTC. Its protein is CASSPASPGVLMEQYF.

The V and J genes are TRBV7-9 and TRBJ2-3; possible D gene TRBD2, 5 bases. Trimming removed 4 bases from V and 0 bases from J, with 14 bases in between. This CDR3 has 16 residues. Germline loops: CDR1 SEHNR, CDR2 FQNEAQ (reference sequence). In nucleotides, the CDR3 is TGTGCCAGCAGCTCCACCTCGGGCGGGAGCACAGATACGCAGTATTTT. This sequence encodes CASSSTSGGSTDTQYF.

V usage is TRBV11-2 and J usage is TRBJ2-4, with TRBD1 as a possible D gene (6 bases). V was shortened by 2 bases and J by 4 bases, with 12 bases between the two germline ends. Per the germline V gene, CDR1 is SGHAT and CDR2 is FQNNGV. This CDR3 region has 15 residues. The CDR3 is CASSLSGVSKNIQYF. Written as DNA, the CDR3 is TGTGCCAGCAGCTTATCAGGGGTTTCTAAAAACATTCAGTACTTC.

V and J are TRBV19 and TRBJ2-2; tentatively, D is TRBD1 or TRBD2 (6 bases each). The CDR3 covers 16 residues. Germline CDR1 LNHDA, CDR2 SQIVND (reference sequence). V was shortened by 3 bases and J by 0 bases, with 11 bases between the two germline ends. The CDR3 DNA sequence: TGTGCCAGTAGTATTACCGGGGGCCCGAACACCGGGGAGCTGTTTTTT. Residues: CASSITGGPNTGELFF. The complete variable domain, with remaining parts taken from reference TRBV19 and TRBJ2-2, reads DGGITQSPKYLFRKEGQNVTLSCEQNLNHDAMYWYRQDPGQGLRLIYYSQIVNDFQKGDIAEGYSVSREKKESFPLTVTSAQKNPTAFYLCASSITGGPNTGELFFGEGSRLTVL.

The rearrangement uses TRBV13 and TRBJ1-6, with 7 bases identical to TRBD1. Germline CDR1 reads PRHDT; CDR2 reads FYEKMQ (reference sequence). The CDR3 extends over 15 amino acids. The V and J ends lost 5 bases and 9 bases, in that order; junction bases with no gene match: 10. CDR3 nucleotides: TGTGCCAGCAGCCCCGTCGACAGGGCGGCTTCACCCCTCCACTTT. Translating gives CASSPVDRAASPLHF.

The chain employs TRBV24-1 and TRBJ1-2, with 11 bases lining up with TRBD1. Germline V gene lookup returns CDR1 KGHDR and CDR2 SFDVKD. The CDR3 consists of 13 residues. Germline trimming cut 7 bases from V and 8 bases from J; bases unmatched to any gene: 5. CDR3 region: CATRRTGGDGYTF. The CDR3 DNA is TGTGCCACCAGGAGGACAGGGGGCGACGGCTACACCTTC.

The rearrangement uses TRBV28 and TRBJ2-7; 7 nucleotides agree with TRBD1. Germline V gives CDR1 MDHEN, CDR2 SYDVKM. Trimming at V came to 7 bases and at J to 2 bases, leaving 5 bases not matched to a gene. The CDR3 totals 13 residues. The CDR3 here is CASIRDSPYEQYF. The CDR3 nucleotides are TGTGCCAGCATACGGGACAGTCCCTACGAGCAGTACTTC.

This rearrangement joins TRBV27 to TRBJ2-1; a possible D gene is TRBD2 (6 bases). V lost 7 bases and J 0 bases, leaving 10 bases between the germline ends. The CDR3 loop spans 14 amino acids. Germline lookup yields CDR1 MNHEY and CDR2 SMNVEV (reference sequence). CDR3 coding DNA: TGTGCCAGCATTGACGGGAGCTCCTACAATGAGCAGTTCTTC. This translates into CASIDGSSYNEQFF.

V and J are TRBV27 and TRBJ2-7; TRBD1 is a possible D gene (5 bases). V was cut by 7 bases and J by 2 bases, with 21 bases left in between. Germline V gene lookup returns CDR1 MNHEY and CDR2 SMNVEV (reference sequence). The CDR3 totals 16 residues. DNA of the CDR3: TGTGCCAGCACTCCTAGGGGTTTTCAGGATCCCTACGAGCAGTACTTC. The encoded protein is CASTPRGFQDPYEQYF.

As DNA, the CDR3 is TGTGCTAGTGGCCAGACAGTGTCTGGGGACACTGAAGCTTTCTTT. Amino acid sequence: CASGQTVSGDTEAFF. V usage is TRBV12-5 and J usage is TRBJ1-1; D may be TRBD1 (5 bases). The CDR3 runs 15 residues. V was trimmed by 6 bases and J by 3 bases, leaving 17 bases between them. CDR1 and CDR2 from the germline V gene are LGHNT and FRNRAP. The variable domain in full, completed from reference TRBV12-5 and TRBJ1-1, reads DARVTQTPRHKVTEMGQEVTMRCQPILGHNTVFWYRQTMMQGLELLAYFRNRAPLDDSGMPKDRFSAEMPDATLATLKIQPSEPRDSAVYFCASGQTVSGDTEAFFGQGTRLTVV.

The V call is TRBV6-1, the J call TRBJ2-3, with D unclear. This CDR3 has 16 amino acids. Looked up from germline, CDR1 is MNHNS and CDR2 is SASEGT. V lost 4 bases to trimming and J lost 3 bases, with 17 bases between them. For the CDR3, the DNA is TGTGCCAGCAGTGCGGTACAGCCTCTGAGAACAGATACGCAGTATTTT. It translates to CASSAVQPLRTDTQYF.

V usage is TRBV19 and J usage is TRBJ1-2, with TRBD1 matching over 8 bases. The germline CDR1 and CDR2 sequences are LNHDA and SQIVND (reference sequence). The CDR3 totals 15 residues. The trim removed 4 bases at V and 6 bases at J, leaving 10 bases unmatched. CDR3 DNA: TGTGCCAGTAGTACCCGGGACAGGAAACTGAATGGCTACACCTTC. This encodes CASSTRDRKLNGYTF.

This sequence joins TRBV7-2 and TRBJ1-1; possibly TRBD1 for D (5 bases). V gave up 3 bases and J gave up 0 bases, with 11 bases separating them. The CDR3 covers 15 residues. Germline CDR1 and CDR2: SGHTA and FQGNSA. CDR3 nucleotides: TGTGCCAGCAGCTTTGGGGGAGCAATGAACACTGAAGCTTTCTTT. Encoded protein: CASSFGGAMNTEAFF.

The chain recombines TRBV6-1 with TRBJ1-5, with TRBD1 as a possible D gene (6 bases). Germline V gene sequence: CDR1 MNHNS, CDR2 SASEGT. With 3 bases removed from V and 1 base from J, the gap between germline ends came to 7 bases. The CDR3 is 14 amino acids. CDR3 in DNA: TGTGCCAGCAGTGACAGGGGAAGCAATCAGCCCCAGCATTTT. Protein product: CASSDRGSNQPQHF.

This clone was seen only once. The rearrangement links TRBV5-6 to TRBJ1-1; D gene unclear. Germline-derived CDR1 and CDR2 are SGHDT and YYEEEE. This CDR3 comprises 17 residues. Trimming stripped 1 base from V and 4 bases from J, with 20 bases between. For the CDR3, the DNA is TGTGCCAGCAGCTTGTCTTTCTCCCGGGCCCAGAGCACTGAAGCTTTCTTT. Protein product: CASSLSFSRAQSTEAFF.

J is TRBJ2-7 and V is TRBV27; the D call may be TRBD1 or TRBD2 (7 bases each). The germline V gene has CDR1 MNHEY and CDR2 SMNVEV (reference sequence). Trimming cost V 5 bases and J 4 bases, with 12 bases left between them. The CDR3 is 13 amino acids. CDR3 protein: CASSAGGAYEQYF. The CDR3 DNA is TGTGCCAGCAGTGCAGGGGGGGCGTACGAGCAGTACTTC.

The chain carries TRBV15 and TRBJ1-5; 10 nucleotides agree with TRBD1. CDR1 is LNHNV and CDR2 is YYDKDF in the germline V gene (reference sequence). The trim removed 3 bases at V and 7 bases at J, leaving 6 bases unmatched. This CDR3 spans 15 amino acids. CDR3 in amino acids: CATSSLTGGRQPQHF. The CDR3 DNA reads TGTGCCACCAGCAGCCTGACAGGGGGCAGGCAGCCCCAGCATTTT. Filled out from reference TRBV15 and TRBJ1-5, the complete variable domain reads DAMVIQNPRYQVTQFGKPVTLSCSQTLNHNVMYWYQQKSSQAPKLLFHYYDKDFNNEADTPDNFQSRRPNTSFCFLDIRSPGLGDTAMYLCATSSLTGGRQPQHFGDGTRLSIL.

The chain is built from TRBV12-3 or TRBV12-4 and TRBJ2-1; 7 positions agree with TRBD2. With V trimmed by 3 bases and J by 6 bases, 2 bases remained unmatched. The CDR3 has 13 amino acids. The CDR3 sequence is CASSFIAGNEQFF. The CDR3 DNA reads TGTGCCAGCAGTTTCATAGCGGGCAATGAGCAGTTCTTC.

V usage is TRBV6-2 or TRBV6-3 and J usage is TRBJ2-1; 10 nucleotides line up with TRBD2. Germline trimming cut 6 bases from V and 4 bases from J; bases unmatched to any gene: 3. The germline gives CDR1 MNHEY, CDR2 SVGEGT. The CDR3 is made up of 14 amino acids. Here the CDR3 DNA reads TGTGCCAGCAGCCTAGCGGGGGATTACAATGAGCAGTTCTTC. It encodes CASSLAGDYNEQFF.

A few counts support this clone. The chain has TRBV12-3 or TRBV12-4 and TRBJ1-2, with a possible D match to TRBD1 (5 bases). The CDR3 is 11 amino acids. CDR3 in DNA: TGTGCTGTATCGGACACTTATGGCTACACCTTC. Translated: CAVSDTYGYTF.

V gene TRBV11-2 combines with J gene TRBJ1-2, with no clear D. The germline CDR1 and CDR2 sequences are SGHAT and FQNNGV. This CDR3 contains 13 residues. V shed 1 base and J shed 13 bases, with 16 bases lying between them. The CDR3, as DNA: TGTGCCAGCAGCTTAGGGTACGGCGGTCGGGGCACCTTC. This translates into CASSLGYGGRGTF.

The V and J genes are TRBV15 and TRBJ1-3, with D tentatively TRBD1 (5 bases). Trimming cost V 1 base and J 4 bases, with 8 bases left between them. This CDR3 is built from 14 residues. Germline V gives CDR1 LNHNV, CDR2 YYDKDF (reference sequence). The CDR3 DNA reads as TGTGCCACCAGCAGAGGGGACGGAGGAAACACCATATATTTT. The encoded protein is CATSRGDGGNTIYF. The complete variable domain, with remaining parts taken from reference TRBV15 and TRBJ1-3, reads DAMVIQNPRYQVTQFGKPVTLSCSQTLNHNVMYWYQQKSSQAPKLLFHYYDKDFNNEADTPDNFQSRRPNTSFCFLDIRSPGLGDTAMYLCATSRGDGGNTIYFGEGSWLTVV.